This entry features one TCR beta chain sequence. Its specificity is not known. Systemic immunosuppression or autoimmune disease history was grounds to exclude patients. The record originates from a study of OX40 agonist ivuxolimab in advanced cancers. This CDR3 is built from 14 residues. V lost 1 base and J 8 bases, leaving 14 bases between the germline ends. CDR1 is LGHNA, CDR2 YSLEER, per germline. Study results and caveats: Some nonresponders also had low normalized T-cell clonal expansion.

Assay used: immunoSEQ multiplex PCR; TCRdb lists only in-frame clones, some missing. The repertoire holds fewer than 25,000 clones, with 75% to 85% as singletons. The TCR sequence derives from an adult with an advanced solid tumor such as melanoma, head and neck, liver or kidney cancer. The chain uses TRBV4-3 and TRBJ1-2, with D maybe TRBD1 (6 bases). The sequencing here drew on CD4+ or CD8+ T cells sorted from blood, taken in a trial of the OX40 agonist ivuxolimab. This chain's CDR3 is CASSQGMGARGYTF. The CDR3 DNA follows: TGCGCCAGCAGCCAAGGCATGGGGGCTCGAGGCTACACCTTC.